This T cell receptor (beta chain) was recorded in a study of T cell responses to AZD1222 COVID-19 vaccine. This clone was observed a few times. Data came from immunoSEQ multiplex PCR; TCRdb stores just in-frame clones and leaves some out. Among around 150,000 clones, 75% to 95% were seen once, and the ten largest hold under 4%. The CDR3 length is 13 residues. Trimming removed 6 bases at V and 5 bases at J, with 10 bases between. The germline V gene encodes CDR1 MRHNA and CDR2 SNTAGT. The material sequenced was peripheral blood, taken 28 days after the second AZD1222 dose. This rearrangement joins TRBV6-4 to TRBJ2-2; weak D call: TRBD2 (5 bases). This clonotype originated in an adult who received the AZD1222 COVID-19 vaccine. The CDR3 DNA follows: TGTGCCAGCAGAGAGGGAGAAACCGGGGAGCTGTTTTTT. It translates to CASREGETGELFF.